This T cell receptor beta chain is drawn from a study of control samples from healthy donors and cancer patients. Data came from immunoSEQ multiplex PCR; TCRdb stores just in-frame clones and leaves some out. The sample has roughly 39,000 clones; approximately 90% are singletons. Sequencing input: blood. The sequence came from a woman aged 50 to 60 in good health.

The CDR3 is CASSRQGENTIYF. CDR3 in DNA: TGTGCCAGCAGTAGACAGGGGGAAAACACCATATATTTT. The chain joins TRBV12-3 or TRBV12-4 to TRBJ1-3; 9 positions match TRBD1. The trim removed 5 bases at V and 6 bases at J, leaving 2 bases unmatched. The CDR3 has 13 amino acids.